These 30 T cell receptor beta chains were all obtained from the same sample, sequenced in a study of T cells in Graves' hyperthyroidism and ophthalmopathy. RNA transcripts gave rise to amplified TCR beta CDR3 regions. The HTBI set primed first-round TCR CDR3 RT-PCR. Each CDR3 protein is one row after TCRdb ran MiXCR on the multiplex PCR reads. The sample lists some 570,000 distinct CDR3 sequences, 15% to 20% occurring once. Sequencing input: blood. These receptors were obtained from a young woman with Graves' ophthalmopathy.

The chain couples TRBV6-1 to TRBJ2-6; TRBD1 matches 9 bases. This CDR3 has 20 amino acids. Per germline, CDR1 MNHNS and CDR2 SASEGT. V shed 0 bases and J 0 bases; nucleotides not matched to a gene: 9. The CDR3 nucleotides read TGTGCCAGCAGTGAAGCCCGTGGGACAGGGTATTACTCTGGGGCCAACGTCCTGACTTTC. Translating gives CASSEARGTGYYSGANVLTF.

Only a few counts were recorded for this clonotype. The J gene is TRBJ2-1, the V gene TRBV6-1; D call uncertain. Germline V gives CDR1 MNHNS, CDR2 SASEGT. Trimming took 6 bases from V and 1 from J, leaving 25 bases between them. This CDR3 is built from 19 residues. DNA for the CDR3: TGTGCCAGCAGCGCCGGATGGGGTTACAGCCTGCGATCCTACAATGAGCAGTTCTTC. This sequence encodes CASSAGWGYSLRSYNEQFF.

Ten or more counts support this clonotype. The chain joins TRBV11-2 to TRBJ2-3, with 7 nucleotides matching TRBD2. With V trimmed by 3 bases and J by 6 bases, 9 bases remained unmatched. The germline V gene has CDR1 SGHAT and CDR2 FQNNGV. This CDR3 contains 15 residues. CDR3 in amino acids: CASSFTTAGADTQYF. DNA for the CDR3: TGTGCCAGCAGCTTTACGACGGCGGGAGCGGATACGCAGTATTTT.

The genes are TRBV2 and TRBJ2-1, with D tentatively TRBD1 or TRBD2 (5 bases each). This CDR3 is 15 amino acids long. From germline, CDR1 is SNHLY and CDR2 FYNNEI. The V end was cut by 9 bases, the J end by 0 bases, with 15 bases between. The CDR3 coding sequence is TGTGCCAGTGGGGGTAGCGTTAGCTCCTACAATGAGCAGTTCTTC. The encoded protein is CASGGSVSSYNEQFF.

The V call is TRBV20-1, the J call TRBJ2-7, with D hard to call. The CDR3 has 12 residues. V was clipped by 0 bases and J by 6 bases, with 9 bases between them. Germline V CDR1 and CDR2: DFQATT, SNEGSKA (reference sequence). The CDR3 region is CSARDLLGEQYF. The DNA of the CDR3 is TGCAGTGCTAGAGATCTACTGGGCGAGCAGTACTTC.

This chain joins TRBV6-2 or TRBV6-3 and TRBJ2-2; D gene unclear. The V gene's germline CDR1 is MNHEY and CDR2 SVGEGT. The CDR3 runs to 13 residues. V was cut by 7 bases and J by 2 bases, with 8 bases left in between. The CDR3 bases are TGTGCCAGCAATAGCCCTAACACCGGGGAGCTGTTTTTT. Its protein is CASNSPNTGELFF.

The genes are TRBV5-6 and TRBJ2-3; TRBD2 aligns across 10 bases. This CDR3 has 16 amino acids. Germline CDR1 SGHDT, CDR2 YYEEEE. Trimming removed 1 base from V and 1 base from J; junction bases left unmatched: 3. CDR3 residues: CASSLPLAGGTDTQYF. CDR3 coding DNA: TGTGCCAGCAGCTTGCCTCTAGCGGGAGGCACAGATACGCAGTATTTT.

The J gene is TRBJ1-1, the V gene TRBV19; no firm D call. V lost 6 bases, J lost 8 bases, and 22 bases lay in between. The length of the CDR3 is 15 residues. Germline CDR1 LNHDA, CDR2 SQIVND (reference sequence). CDR3 nucleotides: TGTGCCAGTAGGCATGGGTTGGAATGGGAGGCGGAAGCTTTCTTT. Encoded protein: CASRHGLEWEAEAFF.

This clonotype was counted at least ten times. In DNA, the CDR3 is TGTGCCAGCAGCTTAGAGCAAGGGCGGCAAGAGACCCAGTACTTC. Protein sequence: CASSLEQGRQETQYF. The V and J genes are TRBV7-9 and TRBJ2-5; D remains ambiguous. The germline V gene has CDR1 SEHNR and CDR2 FQNEAQ (reference sequence). Trimming took 1 base from V and 2 from J, leaving 11 bases between them. The CDR3 is 15 residues long.

This clonotype came up a few times. This chain joins TRBV2 and TRBJ1-6; no firm D call. V shed 1 base and J shed 7 bases, with 8 bases lying between them. The germline CDR1 and CDR2 sequences are SNHLY and FYNNEI. The CDR3 totals 14 residues. The CDR3: CASSEGVGNSPLHF. The CDR3 DNA reads TGTGCCAGCAGTGAAGGGGTTGGGAATTCACCCCTCCACTTT.

There are many counts of this clonotype. The rearrangement links TRBV5-5 to TRBJ2-7, with D uncertain. Germline CDR1 SGHKS, CDR2 YYEKEE (reference sequence). The CDR3 sequence is 15 residues long. Trimming left V 0 bases short and J 0 bases short, with 10 bases between. CDR3 sequence reads: CASSLGDGSSYEQYF. CDR3 nucleotide sequence: TGTGCCAGCAGCTTGGGCGACGGTAGCTCCTACGAGCAGTACTTC.

The chain combines TRBV19 with TRBJ1-2; D is unresolved. Germline assignment: CDR1 LNHDA and CDR2 SQIVND (reference sequence). V was shortened by 8 bases and J by 4 bases, with 8 bases between the two germline ends. The CDR3 is 11 amino acids. The CDR3 region has the DNA TGTGCCAGTTTCGGCGTCTATGGCTACACCTTC. Amino acids: CASFGVYGYTF.

This clonotype was counted many times. CDR3 protein: CSAAGTGNQPQHF. The CDR3 nucleotides read TGCAGTGCGGCCGGGACAGGCAATCAGCCCCAGCATTTT. The J gene is TRBJ1-5, the V gene TRBV20-1; 7 bases are a match to TRBD1. CDR1 and CDR2 from the germline V gene are DFQATT and SNEGSKA (reference sequence). V gave up 6 bases and J gave up 2 bases; unmatched junction bases: 4. This CDR3 comprises 13 residues.

There are a few counts of this clonotype. The chain links TRBV6-5 to TRBJ2-1; 10 nucleotides match TRBD2. Germline V gives CDR1 MNHEY, CDR2 SVGAGI. The V and J ends lost 2 bases and 8 bases, in that order; junction bases with no gene match: 21. The CDR3 is 20 residues long. Here the CDR3 DNA reads TGTGCCAGCAGTTACATCGGCGTCCCAGCCGGGACTAGCGTAGCTTATGAGCAGTTCTTC. Its protein product is CASSYIGVPAGTSVAYEQFF.

This clonotype was found many times. The chain links TRBV20-1 to TRBJ2-5, with 8 bases aligning to TRBD2. The CDR3 is 11 residues long. With V trimmed by 7 bases and J by 4 bases, 2 bases remained unmatched. In germline, CDR1 is DFQATT, CDR2 SNEGSKA (reference sequence). CDR3 sequence: CSVAGLETQYF. As DNA, the CDR3 is TGCAGTGTAGCGGGACTAGAGACCCAGTACTTC.

The chain combines TRBV2 with TRBJ2-5; TRBD2 matches at 10 bases. From germline, CDR1 is SNHLY and CDR2 FYNNEI. The CDR3 runs 14 residues. J was trimmed by 2 bases and V by 6 bases; bases with no gene match: 3. The CDR3 reads CASRGTSVQETQYF. DNA of the CDR3: TGTGCCAGCAGGGGGACTAGCGTACAAGAGACCCAGTACTTC.

This clonotype was detected many times. V gene TRBV3-1 combines with J gene TRBJ1-5, with TRBD1 matching 8 bases. Per the germline V gene, CDR1 is LGHDT and CDR2 is YNNKEL (reference sequence). The length of the CDR3 is 15 residues. The ends lost 4 bases at V and 6 bases at J; junction bases unmatched: 8. As DNA, the CDR3 is TGTGCCAGCAGCCCCACGGACAGGGTCGGTCAGCCCCAGCATTTT. Amino acid sequence: CASSPTDRVGQPQHF.

This clonotype was counted many times. The V gene is TRBV7-8, the J gene TRBJ1-5, with unresolved D. The CDR3 is 15 amino acids. Trimming took 6 bases from V and 2 from J, leaving 14 bases between them. Per germline, CDR1 SGHVS and CDR2 FQNEAQ. DNA of the CDR3: TGTGCCAGCAGTCATAGGTACGAGGGCAATCAGCCCCAGCATTTT. It yields the protein CASSHRYEGNQPQHF.

At least ten counts were recorded for this clonotype. The chain joins TRBV28 to TRBJ2-7; a possible D gene is TRBD1 (5 bases). The CDR3 totals 13 residues. Trimming pared 7 bases from V and 3 bases from J, leaving 13 bases between. Germline V gives CDR1 MDHEN, CDR2 SYDVKM. The CDR3 sequence: CASKGRTNYEQYF. The CDR3 nucleotides read TGTGCCAGCAAGGGGCGAACAAACTACGAGCAGTACTTC.

The V call is TRBV6-6, the J call TRBJ2-1, with a tentative D call TRBD2 (5 bases). This CDR3 has 19 amino acids. The V gene's germline CDR1 is MNHNY and CDR2 SVGAGI (reference sequence). The V end lost 0 bases, the J end lost 0 bases, and 18 bases lay between the germline ends. Here the CDR3 DNA reads TGTGCCAGCAGTTACTCGACGGACTGGATCACCAGCTCCTACAATGAGCAGTTCTTC. The encoded protein is CASSYSTDWITSSYNEQFF.

This sequence joins TRBV29-1 and TRBJ1-3; perhaps TRBD1 as D (5 bases). The CDR3 length is 15 residues. Germline values: CDR1 SQVTM, CDR2 ANQGSEA. Trimming took off 0 bases at V and 2 bases at J, with 11 bases between the two ends. CDR3 loop: CSVEDSRGAGNTIYF. CDR3 coding DNA: TGCAGCGTTGAAGACTCTCGGGGGGCTGGAAACACCATATATTTT.

This clonotype appeared many times. CDR3 protein: CASSPGRAFQETQYF. In DNA form, the CDR3 reads TGTGCCAGCAGCCCCGGGAGGGCCTTTCAAGAGACCCAGTACTTC. The rearrangement links TRBV12-3 or TRBV12-4 to TRBJ2-5; 8 nucleotides align to TRBD2. V was clipped by 6 bases and J by 2 bases; unmatched bases: 8. CDR3 length: 15 residues.

At least ten counts were recorded for this clonotype. The chain combines TRBV11-2 with TRBJ2-1, with 11 bases identical to TRBD2. The V gene end was trimmed by 2 bases and the J gene end by 7 bases; junction bases not matched to a gene: 7. Germline V gene lookup returns CDR1 SGHAT and CDR2 FQNNGV. The CDR3 is 16 residues long. CDR3 nucleotides: TGTGCCAGCAGCTTACTCGCTAGCGGGGGGAGGAATGAGCAGTTCTTC. Protein: CASSLLASGGRNEQFF.

Ten or more counts support this clonotype. The V call is TRBV5-5, the J call TRBJ1-2, with D unclear. The CDR3 length is 16 residues. V was clipped by 0 bases and J by 4 bases, with 16 bases between them. CDR1 SGHKS and CDR2 YYEKEE come from the germline V gene (reference sequence). CDR3 region: CASSLGRPPSTYGYTF. The CDR3 DNA reads as TGTGCCAGCAGCTTGGGTCGGCCCCCGTCCACCTATGGCTACACCTTC. The entire variable domain, with the rest obtained from reference TRBV5-5 and TRBJ1-2, is as follows: DAGVTQSPTHLIKTRGQQVTLRCSPISGHKSVSWYQQVLGQGPQFIFQYYEKEERGRGNFPDRFSARQFPNYSSELNVNALLLGDSALYLCASSLGRPPSTYGYTFGSGTRLTVV.

This clonotype came up a few times. This chain uses TRBV19 with TRBJ1-1; D gene unclear. CDR1 LNHDA and CDR2 SQIVND come from the germline V gene (reference sequence). The length of the CDR3 is 13 residues. The germline V and J ends were trimmed by 5 bases and 3 bases, with 10 bases remaining between them. The CDR3 nucleotides are TGTGCCAGTAGTCAAGCCGTAGACACTGAAGCTTTCTTT. It encodes CASSQAVDTEAFF.

The V gene is TRBV6-5, the J gene TRBJ2-3; D not resolved. Germline values: CDR1 MNHEY, CDR2 SVGAGI. The CDR3 extends over 11 amino acids. V was trimmed by 1 base and J by 8 bases, leaving 4 bases between them. The CDR3 loop reads CASSYLGTQYF. As DNA, the CDR3 is TGTGCCAGCAGTTACTTGGGTACGCAGTATTTT.

The CDR3 is CATGVGRGNQPQHF. The CDR3 nucleotides read TGTGCCACCGGGGTGGGGAGGGGCAATCAGCCCCAGCATTTT. The chain combines TRBV6-1 with TRBJ1-5, with D unclear. This CDR3 comprises 14 residues. Between the trimmed V and J ends, which lost 10 bases and 2 bases, there was a span of 15 bases. Germline lookup yields CDR1 MNHNS and CDR2 SASEGT.

The table lists this clonotype with a few counts. The genes are TRBV5-1 and TRBJ2-3, with a weak D call TRBD1 (6 bases). Germline V gene lookup returns CDR1 SGHRS and CDR2 YFSETQ. The V end lost 4 bases, the J end lost 3 bases, and 12 bases lay between the germline ends. This CDR3 contains 14 residues. Here the CDR3 DNA reads TGCGCCAGCAGCCCGAACAGGGCGACAGATACGCAGTATTTT. As protein: CASSPNRATDTQYF.

The table lists this clonotype with a few counts. The chain has TRBV7-3 and TRBJ1-1; D not certain. The V gene lost 2 bases and the J gene lost 3 bases, with 16 bases spanning the gap. Germline lookup yields CDR1 SGHTA and CDR2 FQGTGA. The CDR3 has 16 amino acids. The CDR3 loop reads CASSLYVEESHTEAFF. The CDR3 region has the DNA TGTGCCAGCAGCTTATATGTTGAGGAGAGTCACACTGAAGCTTTCTTT.

This clonotype was counted at least ten times. The V gene is TRBV6-1, the J gene TRBJ1-1; no clear D. The germline V gene encodes CDR1 MNHNS and CDR2 SASEGT. V was trimmed by 5 bases and J by 2 bases, leaving 12 bases between them. The CDR3 totals 14 residues. For the CDR3, the DNA is TGTGCCAGCAGTTACGGTACGCTTAACACTGAAGCTTTCTTT. Its translation: CASSYGTLNTEAFF.